Each of the 7 T cell receptor beta chains below was sequenced from the same sample in a study of cytomegalovirus exposure and HLA in healthy donors. The PCR was carried out with 60 Vbeta primers and 13 Jbeta primers. Profiled with immunoSEQ multiplex PCR; TCRdb holds only in-frame clones, not every one. The sample consists of 58,000 or so clones, 60% to 80% of them appearing once. The sequencing sample was made of PBMCs. The receptor set was obtained from a woman aged 35 to 49 in good health and CMV-seropositive.

J is TRBJ2-3 and V is TRBV6-5, with 7 positions matching TRBD2. Germline V CDR1 and CDR2: MNHEY, SVGAGI. With 2 bases clipped from V and 8 bases from J, the junction kept 7 bases outside the gene matches. This CDR3 has 14 residues. The CDR3 sequence: CASSYPGLGGTQYF. Here the CDR3 DNA reads TGTGCCAGCAGTTACCCAGGACTAGGTGGTACGCAGTATTTT.

The chain joins TRBV6-1 to TRBJ2-7, with no clear D. CDR1 MNHNS and CDR2 SASEGT come from the germline V gene. Between the trimmed V and J ends, which lost 8 bases and 4 bases, there was a span of 9 bases. The CDR3 spans 11 residues. Here the CDR3 reads CASGTDYEQYF. The CDR3 region has the DNA TGTGCCAGCGGCACAGATTACGAGCAGTACTTC.

This chain connects TRBV6-5 to TRBJ2-1; D is possibly TRBD2 (6 bases). CDR1 MNHEY and CDR2 SVGAGI come from the germline V gene. The V end lost 5 bases, the J end lost 2 bases, and 13 bases lay between the germline ends. This CDR3 contains 15 residues. The CDR3 protein is CASSPGTSPYNEQFF. CDR3 coding DNA: TGTGCCAGCAGTCCCGGGACTTCCCCCTACAATGAGCAGTTCTTC.

V usage is TRBV27 and J usage is TRBJ1-2; no reliable D call. V lost 6 bases and J 2 bases, leaving 7 bases between the germline ends. The germline V gene has CDR1 MNHEY and CDR2 SMNVEV (reference sequence). The CDR3 is 12 residues long. This CDR3 is CASRTSNYGYTF. The CDR3 DNA reads as TGTGCCAGCAGGACTTCCAACTATGGCTACACCTTC.

This clone was seen a few times. The chain employs TRBV4-1 and TRBJ1-2; no definite D call. The germline V gene has CDR1 MGHRA and CDR2 YSYEKL. This CDR3 has 16 amino acids. V lost 0 bases and J 0 bases, leaving 11 bases between the germline ends. CDR3 coding DNA: TGCGCCAGCAGCCAAGATGGAACAGTAGCTAACTATGGCTACACCTTC. Translated: CASSQDGTVANYGYTF.

J is TRBJ2-7 and V is TRBV4-3; D is perhaps TRBD2 (5 bases). Trimming cost V 0 bases and J 3 bases, with 12 bases left between them. Germline V gene lookup returns CDR1 LGHNA and CDR2 YSLEER. CDR3 length: 15 amino acids. The CDR3 bases are TGCGCCAGCAGCCAAGATGAGTTGGGGAGCTACGAGCAGTACTTC. Its protein is CASSQDELGSYEQYF.

The chain couples TRBV2 to TRBJ1-2; D ambiguous. V was shortened by 5 bases and J by 8 bases, with 18 bases between the two germline ends. The CDR3 covers 14 residues. In germline, CDR1 is SNHLY, CDR2 FYNNEI. CDR3 coding DNA: TGTGCCAGCAGTAGCGGACCACCCTTGGGAGGCTACACCTTC. This codes for CASSSGPPLGGYTF.